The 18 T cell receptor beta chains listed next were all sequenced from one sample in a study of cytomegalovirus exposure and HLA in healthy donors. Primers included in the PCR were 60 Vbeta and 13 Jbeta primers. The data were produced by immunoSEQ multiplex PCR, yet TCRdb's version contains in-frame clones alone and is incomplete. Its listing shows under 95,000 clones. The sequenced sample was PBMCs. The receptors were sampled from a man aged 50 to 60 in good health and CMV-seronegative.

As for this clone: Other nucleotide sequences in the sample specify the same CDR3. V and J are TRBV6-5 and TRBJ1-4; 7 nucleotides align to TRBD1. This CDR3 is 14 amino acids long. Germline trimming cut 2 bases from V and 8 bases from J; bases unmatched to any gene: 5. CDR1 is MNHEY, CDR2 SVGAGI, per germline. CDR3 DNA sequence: TGTGCCAGCAGTTACAGACAGGGAATCGAAAAACTGTTTTTT. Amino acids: CASSYRQGIEKLFF.

The CDR3: CASSRDRENYGYTF. In DNA, the CDR3 is TGTGCCAGTAGCCGGGACAGGGAAAACTATGGCTACACCTTC. The V and J genes are TRBV19 and TRBJ1-2; 9 bases are a match to TRBD1. This CDR3 is built from 14 residues. The germline V gene encodes CDR1 LNHDA and CDR2 SQIVND (reference sequence). V lost 6 bases to trimming and J lost 2 bases; unmatched junction nucleotides: 4.

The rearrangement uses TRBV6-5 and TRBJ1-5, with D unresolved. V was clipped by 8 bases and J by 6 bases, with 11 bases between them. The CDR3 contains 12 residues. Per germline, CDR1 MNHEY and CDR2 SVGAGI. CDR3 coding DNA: TGTGCCAGCGGCCCGGGAGGTCAGCCCCAGCATTTT. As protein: CASGPGGQPQHF.

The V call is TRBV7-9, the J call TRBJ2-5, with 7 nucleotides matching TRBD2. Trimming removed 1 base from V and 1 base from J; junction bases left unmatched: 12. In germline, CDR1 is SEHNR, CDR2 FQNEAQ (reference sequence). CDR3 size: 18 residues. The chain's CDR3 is CASSLGRASGASQETQYF. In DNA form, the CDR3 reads TGTGCCAGCAGCTTAGGGAGGGCTAGCGGAGCCTCCCAAGAGACCCAGTACTTC.

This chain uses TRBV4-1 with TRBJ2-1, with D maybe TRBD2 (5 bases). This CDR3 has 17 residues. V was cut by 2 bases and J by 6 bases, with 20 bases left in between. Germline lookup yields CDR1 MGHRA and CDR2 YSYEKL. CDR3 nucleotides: TGCGCCAGCAGCCAAAGGCCTACTAGTCCTCCAACCAATGAGCAGTTCTTC. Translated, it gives CASSQRPTSPPTNEQFF.

In DNA form, the CDR3 reads TGTGCCAGCAGCCCACAGGGTGACACTGAAGCTTTCTTT. This translates into CASSPQGDTEAFF. The V gene is TRBV7-3, the J gene TRBJ1-1; TRBD1 might be the D (6 bases). The CDR3 contains 13 residues. The V gene's germline CDR1 is SGHTA and CDR2 FQGTGA. V was clipped by 5 bases and J by 3 bases, with 10 bases between them.

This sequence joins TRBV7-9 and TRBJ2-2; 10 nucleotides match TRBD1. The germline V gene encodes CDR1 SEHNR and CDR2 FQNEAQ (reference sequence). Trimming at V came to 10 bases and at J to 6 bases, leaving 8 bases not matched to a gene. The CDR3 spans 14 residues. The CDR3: CAKATGGLSGELFF. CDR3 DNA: TGTGCCAAGGCGACAGGGGGCCTGTCCGGGGAGCTGTTTTTT.

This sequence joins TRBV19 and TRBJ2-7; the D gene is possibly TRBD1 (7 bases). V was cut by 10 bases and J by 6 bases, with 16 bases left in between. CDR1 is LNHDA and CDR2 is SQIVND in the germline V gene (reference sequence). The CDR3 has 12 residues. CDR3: CATSGGIGEQYF. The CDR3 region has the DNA TGTGCCACATCAGGGGGGATAGGCGAGCAGTACTTC. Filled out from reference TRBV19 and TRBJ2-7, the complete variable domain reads DGGITQSPKYLFRKEGQNVTLSCEQNLNHDAMYWYRQDPGQGLRLIYYSQIVNDFQKGDIAEGYSVSREKKESFPLTVTSAQKNPTAFYLCATSGGIGEQYFGPGTRLTVT.

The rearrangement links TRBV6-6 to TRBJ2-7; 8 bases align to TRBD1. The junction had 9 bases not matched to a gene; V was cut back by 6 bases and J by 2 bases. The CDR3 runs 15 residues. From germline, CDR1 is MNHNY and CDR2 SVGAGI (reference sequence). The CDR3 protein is CASSGTQGAPYEQYF. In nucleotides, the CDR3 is TGTGCCAGCAGCGGCACGCAGGGGGCTCCCTACGAGCAGTACTTC.

The CDR3 nucleotides are TGTGCCATCAGCGGGGGGTCGGGTATACACACCGGGGAGCTGTTTTTT. Encoded protein: CAISGGSGIHTGELFF. This chain joins TRBV10-3 and TRBJ2-2; 7 nucleotides line up with TRBD2. This CDR3 comprises 16 residues. Germline V lookup: CDR1 ENHRY, CDR2 SYGVKD. Germline trimming cut 6 bases from V and 3 bases from J; bases unmatched to any gene: 10.

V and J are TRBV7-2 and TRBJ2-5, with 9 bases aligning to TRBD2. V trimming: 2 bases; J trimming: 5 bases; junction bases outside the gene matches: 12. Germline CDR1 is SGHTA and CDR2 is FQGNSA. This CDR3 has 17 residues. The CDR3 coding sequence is TGTGCCAGCAGCTTAAGACCAACAGCGGGGGGATTGGAGACCCAGTACTTC. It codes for CASSLRPTAGGLETQYF. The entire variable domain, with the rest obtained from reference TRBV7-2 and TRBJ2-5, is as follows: GAGVSQSPSNKVTEKGKDVELRCDPISGHTALYWYRQSLGQGLEFLIYFQGNSAPDKSGLPSDRFSAERTGGSVSTLTIQRTQQEDSAVYLCASSLRPTAGGLETQYFGPGTRLLVL.

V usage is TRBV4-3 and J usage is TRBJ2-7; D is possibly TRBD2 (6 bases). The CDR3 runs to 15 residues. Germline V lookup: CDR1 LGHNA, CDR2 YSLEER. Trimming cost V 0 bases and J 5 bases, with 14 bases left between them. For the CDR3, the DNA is TGCGCCAGCAGCCAAGAAACACGGGGGTTCAACGAGCAGTACTTC. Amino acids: CASSQETRGFNEQYF.

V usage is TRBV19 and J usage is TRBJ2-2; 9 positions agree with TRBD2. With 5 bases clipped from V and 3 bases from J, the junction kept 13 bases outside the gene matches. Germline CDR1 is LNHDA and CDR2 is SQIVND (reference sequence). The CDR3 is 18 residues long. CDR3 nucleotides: TGTGCCAGTAGTTATCCCTCCGTAGCGGGGGACTACACCGGGGAGCTGTTTTTT. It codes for CASSYPSVAGDYTGELFF.

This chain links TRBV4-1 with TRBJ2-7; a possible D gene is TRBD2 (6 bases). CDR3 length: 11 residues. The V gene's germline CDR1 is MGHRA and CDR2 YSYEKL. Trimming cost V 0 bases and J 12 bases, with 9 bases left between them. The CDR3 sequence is CASSQEGRRYF. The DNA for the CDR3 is TGCGCCAGCAGCCAAGAAGGGAGGCGGTACTTC.

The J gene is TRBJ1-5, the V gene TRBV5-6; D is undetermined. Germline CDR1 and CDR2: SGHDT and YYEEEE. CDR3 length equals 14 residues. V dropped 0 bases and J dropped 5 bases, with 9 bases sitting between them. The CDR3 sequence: CASSLERDDQPQHF. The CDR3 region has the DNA TGTGCCAGCAGCTTGGAACGGGATGATCAGCCCCAGCATTTT.

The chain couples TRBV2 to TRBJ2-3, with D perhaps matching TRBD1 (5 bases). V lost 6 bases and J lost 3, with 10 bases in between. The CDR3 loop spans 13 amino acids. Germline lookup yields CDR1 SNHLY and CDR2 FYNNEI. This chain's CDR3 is CASRVPGTDTQYF. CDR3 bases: TGTGCCAGCAGGGTCCCAGGGACAGATACGCAGTATTTT. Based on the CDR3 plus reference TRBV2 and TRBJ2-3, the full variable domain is EPEVTQTPSHQVTQMGQEVILRCVPISNHLYFYWYRQILGQKVEFLVSFYNNEISEKSEIFDDQFSVERPDGSNFTLKIRSTKLEDSAMYFCASRVPGTDTQYFGPGTRLTVL.

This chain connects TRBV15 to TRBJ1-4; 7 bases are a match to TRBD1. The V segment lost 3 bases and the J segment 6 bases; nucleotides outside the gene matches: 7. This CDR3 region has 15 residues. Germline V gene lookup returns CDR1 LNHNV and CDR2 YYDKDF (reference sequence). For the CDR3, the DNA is TGTGCCACCAGCAGGGACAGGTGGTTGGATGAAAAACTGTTTTTT. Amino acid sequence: CATSRDRWLDEKLFF.

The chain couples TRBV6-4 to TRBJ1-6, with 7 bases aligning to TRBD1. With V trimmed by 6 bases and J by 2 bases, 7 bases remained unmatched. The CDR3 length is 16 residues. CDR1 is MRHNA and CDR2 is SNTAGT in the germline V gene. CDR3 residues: CASSPDRAPYNSPLHF. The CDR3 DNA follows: TGTGCCAGCAGCCCCGACAGGGCTCCCTATAATTCACCCCTCCACTTT.